One and the same sample provided the 22 T cell receptor beta chains below, sequenced in a study of blood T cells in healthy people across ages. With a J-beta primer mix and a sample-barcoded 5' primer, a second PCR ran about 7 to 12 cycles. Via MiXCR, TCRdb re-called the 5' RACE reads, giving one row per CDR3 protein. The repertoire holds some 730,000 distinct CDR3 sequences, with around a fifth as singletons. Sequencing was carried out using blood. The receptors shown here come from a man in his sixties or seventies in good health.

The rearrangement uses TRBV7-9 and TRBJ1-1; D possibly corresponds to TRBD1 (5 bases). The CDR3 runs to 15 residues. Trimming pared 2 bases from V and 1 base from J, leaving 11 bases between. CDR1 and CDR2 (germline): SEHNR, FQNEAQ (reference sequence). The CDR3 is CASSLRKGSNTEAFF. CDR3 DNA: TGTGCCAGCAGCTTAAGGAAGGGGTCGAACACTGAAGCTTTCTTT. Based on the CDR3 plus reference TRBV7-9 and TRBJ1-1, the full variable domain is DTGVSQNPRHKITKRGQNVTFRCDPISEHNRLYWYRQTLGQGPEFLTYFQNEAQLEKSRLLSDRFSAERPKGSFSTLEIQRTEQGDSAMYLCASSLRKGSNTEAFFGQGTRLTVV.

The chain recombines TRBV5-1 with TRBJ2-3; unclear D gene. Germline V gene data show CDR1 as SGHRS and CDR2 as YFSETQ. The V end lost 0 bases, the J end lost 4 bases, and 12 bases lay between the germline ends. The CDR3 runs 15 residues. The CDR3 is CASSLGSPLADTQYF. The CDR3 DNA follows: TGCGCCAGCAGCTTGGGCTCCCCGTTGGCAGATACGCAGTATTTT. Combining the CDR3 with reference TRBV5-1 and TRBJ2-3 gives the whole variable domain KAGVTQTPRYLIKTRGQQVTLSCSPISGHRSVSWYQQTPGQGLQFLFEYFSETQRNKGNFPGRFSGRQFSNSRSEMNVSTLELGDSALYLCASSLGSPLADTQYFGPGTRLTVL.

The chain's CDR3 is CSATDLLAGSISPLHF. CDR3 bases: TGCAGTGCTACAGACCTACTGGCAGGGTCTATTTCACCCCTCCACTTT. The chain is built from TRBV20-1 and TRBJ1-6; D possibly corresponds to TRBD1 (5 bases). This CDR3 has 16 amino acids. V lost 4 bases, J lost 9 bases, and 22 bases lay in between. From germline, CDR1 is DFQATT and CDR2 SNEGSKA (reference sequence).

This clonotype was counted between two and nine times. CDR3 protein: CASSYDRGRNTIYF. The DNA for the CDR3 is TGTGCCAGCAGTTACGACAGGGGGAGAAACACCATATATTTT. This sequence joins TRBV6-6 and TRBJ1-3; 9 nucleotides agree with TRBD1. This CDR3 is 14 amino acids long. The junction had 1 base not matched to a gene; V was cut back by 2 bases and J by 5 bases. Germline CDR1 MNHNY, CDR2 SVGAGI (reference sequence).

This clonotype was found a few times. The genes are TRBV11-2 and TRBJ2-5; D perhaps matches TRBD2 (6 bases). The CDR3 extends over 15 amino acids. The germline V gene has CDR1 SGHAT and CDR2 FQNNGV. The V end lost 2 bases, the J end lost 4 bases, and 14 bases lay between the germline ends. The CDR3 reads CASSLLGQGGETQYF. CDR3 DNA sequence: TGTGCCAGCAGCTTATTAGGGCAGGGAGGAGAGACCCAGTACTTC.

V gene TRBV27 combines with J gene TRBJ2-7, with 7 bases that match TRBD2. Per the germline V gene, CDR1 is MNHEY and CDR2 is SMNVEV (reference sequence). With V trimmed by 8 bases and J by 2 bases, 3 bases remained unmatched. The CDR3 has 12 amino acids. CDR3 loop: CASGTKPYEQYV. As DNA, the CDR3 is TGTGCCAGCGGGACTAAGCCCTACGAGCAGTACGTC.

The chain carries TRBV7-8 and TRBJ2-7; 7 bases align to TRBD2. CDR3 size: 16 residues. Germline CDR1 reads SGHVS; CDR2 reads FQNEAQ. The junction had 15 bases not matched to a gene; V was cut back by 7 bases and J by 3 bases. CDR3 residues: CASTPQKKGGDYEQYF. The DNA for the CDR3 is TGTGCCAGCACTCCTCAAAAGAAGGGAGGGGACTACGAGCAGTACTTC.

A few counts support this clonotype. This sequence joins TRBV12-3 or TRBV12-4 and TRBJ2-4, with D uncertain. V lost 3 bases, J lost 2 bases, and 20 bases lay in between. CDR3 size: 18 residues. CDR3 sequence reads: CASSFMAIQTSTKNIQYF. The CDR3 nucleotides are TGTGCCAGCAGTTTTATGGCAATACAGACGTCTACCAAAAACATTCAGTACTTC.

This chain joins TRBV6-2 or TRBV6-3 and TRBJ2-7; D not certain. CDR3 size: 15 residues. V was cut by 2 bases and J by 0 bases, with 11 bases left in between. Germline values: CDR1 MNHEY, CDR2 SVGEGT. The CDR3 loop is CASSYGSTPSYEQYV. CDR3 DNA: TGTGCCAGCAGTTACGGGTCGACTCCCTCCTACGAGCAGTACGTC.

The V call is TRBV20-1, the J call TRBJ2-5, with D possibly being TRBD1 or TRBD2 (5 bases each). TRBJ2-1 explains the end of the DNA better; the J call may be wrong. Germline V lookup: CDR1 DFQATT, CDR2 SNEGSKA (reference sequence). The CDR3 covers 12 residues. The CDR3 nucleotides are TGCAGTGCTAGGTCCGGGGCCAATGAGCAGTTCTTC. Protein product: CSARSGANEQFF.

The rearrangement uses TRBV7-6 and TRBJ2-1; the D gene is possibly TRBD1 (6 bases). V lost 7 bases to trimming and J lost 4 bases, with 17 bases between them. The CDR3 is made up of 15 amino acids. From germline, CDR1 is SGHVS and CDR2 FNYEAQ. The CDR3, as DNA: TGTGCCAGCACATTGGACAGAAGATCTTACAATGAGCAGTTCTTC. Protein sequence: CASTLDRRSYNEQFF.

V usage is TRBV9 and J usage is TRBJ2-3; 9 bases agree with TRBD2. The J segment lost 7 bases and the V segment lost 1 base, leaving 10 bases of the junction unmatched. From germline, CDR1 is SGDLS and CDR2 YYNGEE. This CDR3 region has 16 residues. CDR3 amino acids: CASSVTGLAGGYTQYF. The CDR3 DNA follows: TGTGCCAGCAGCGTAACGGGACTAGCCGGCGGGTATACGCAGTATTTT.

This chain joins TRBV5-6 and TRBJ2-1; no clear D. Germline V gene sequence: CDR1 SGHDT, CDR2 YYEEEE. The CDR3 covers 16 residues. V lost 4 bases and J 0 bases, leaving 14 bases between the germline ends. Here the CDR3 reads CASSRGGLGSYNEQFF. The CDR3 nucleotides are TGTGCCAGCAGCCGCGGTGGTCTTGGCTCCTACAATGAGCAGTTCTTC.

A note on this clonotype: A much larger clone is a single base away; this may be a read error. The V gene is TRBV5-1, the J gene TRBJ1-4; TRBD1 is a possible D gene (6 bases). The CDR3 is 14 amino acids. The germline gives CDR1 SGHRS, CDR2 YFSETQ. The V and J ends lost 7 bases and 3 bases respectively, with 13 bases between them. The CDR3 sequence is CASGRGGPNEKLFF. In DNA, the CDR3 is TGCGCCAGCGGCAGGGGAGGTCCTAATGAAAAACTGTTTTTT. The full variable domain, rest sourced from reference TRBV5-1 and TRBJ1-4, is KAGVTQTPRYLIKTRGQQVTLSCSPISGHRSVSWYQQTPGQGLQFLFEYFSETQRNKGNFPGRFSGRQFSNSRSEMNVSTLELGDSALYLCASGRGGPNEKLFFGSGTQLSVL.

The chain joins TRBV6-6 to TRBJ2-3; 12 bases line up with TRBD2. The CDR3 is 14 residues long. V trimming: 7 bases; J trimming: 6 bases; junction bases outside the gene matches: 5. Germline CDR1 reads MNHNY; CDR2 reads SVGAGI (reference sequence). This CDR3 is CASTLAGGSDTQYF. The CDR3 DNA reads TGTGCCAGCACCCTAGCGGGAGGGTCTGATACGCAGTATTTT.

This clonotype was detected a few times. The rearrangement uses TRBV12-3 or TRBV12-4 and TRBJ2-5; no clear D gene. This CDR3 spans 13 amino acids. V lost 2 bases, J lost 6 bases, and 10 bases lay in between. CDR3 coding DNA: TGTGCCAGCAGTTTAAGTGACGGACAGACCCAGTACTTC. Translated: CASSLSDGQTQYF.

The chain combines TRBV21-1 with TRBJ1-6; TRBD1, the table's D call, was not compared with the DNA. TRBV21-1 is described as a pseudogene. CDR3 length equals 17 residues. DNA for the CDR3: TGTGCCAGCAGCAATTCAAAACAGGGGGCGGGTAATTCACCCCTCCACTTT. This encodes CASSNSKQGAGNSPLHF.

V gene TRBV7-8 combines with J gene TRBJ2-3; possible D gene TRBD2, 6 bases. V was shortened by 4 bases and J by 3 bases, with 14 bases between the two germline ends. CDR3 length: 15 residues. The germline gives CDR1 SGHVS, CDR2 FQNEAQ. CDR3 residues: CASSSSGVSTDTQYF. The CDR3 DNA sequence: TGTGCCAGCAGCTCCTCGGGGGTGTCGACAGATACGCAGTATTTT.

The rearrangement joins TRBV5-1 to TRBJ2-7; D is unclear. The length of the CDR3 is 16 residues. The V gene lost 0 bases and the J gene lost 4 bases, with 17 bases spanning the gap. Germline lookup yields CDR1 SGHRS and CDR2 YFSETQ. The CDR3 sequence: CASSLAGWSEGYEQYF. The CDR3 DNA follows: TGCGCCAGCAGCTTGGCCGGATGGAGTGAAGGATACGAGCAGTACTTC. Together with reference TRBV5-1 and TRBJ2-7, the CDR3 gives the full variable domain: KAGVTQTPRYLIKTRGQQVTLSCSPISGHRSVSWYQQTPGQGLQFLFEYFSETQRNKGNFPGRFSGRQFSNSRSEMNVSTLELGDSALYLCASSLAGWSEGYEQYFGPGTRLTVT.

This clonotype was detected only a few times. The V and J genes are TRBV7-2 and TRBJ1-2; no clear D gene. The CDR3 has 12 amino acids. Germline V lookup: CDR1 SGHTA, CDR2 FQGNSA. Trimming took 2 bases from V and 7 from J, leaving 8 bases between them. The CDR3 DNA reads as TGTGCCAGCAGCTTATTGGGTAGTGGCTACACCTTC. This encodes CASSLLGSGYTF.

The chain employs TRBV10-3 and TRBJ2-5, with D unclear. Germline CDR1 reads ENHRY; CDR2 reads SYGVKD. CDR3 length equals 15 residues. V was pared by 2 bases and J by 12 bases, with 22 bases between. The CDR3 DNA is TGTGCCATCAGTGAGCAAGGCGGCGCGGTGAGATCCGAGTACTTC. It encodes CAISEQGGAVRSEYF.

This chain uses TRBV15 with TRBJ2-3; D perhaps matches TRBD1 (6 bases). The CDR3 sequence is 17 residues long. CDR1 and CDR2 (germline): LNHNV, YYDKDF (reference sequence). Trimming cost V 0 bases and J 3 bases, with 16 bases left between them. The CDR3 bases are TGTGCCACCAGCAGAGATCCCGACAGGATTGTAACAGATACGCAGTATTTT. It specifies CATSRDPDRIVTDTQYF.